The 9 T cell receptor beta chains listed next were all sequenced from one sample in a study of blood T cell repertoires in COVID-19. Here immunoSEQ multiplex PCR was the method, and the copy in TCRdb shows in-frame clones only, minus some. The sample includes 150,000 to 200,000 clones, approximately 90% seen only once; the top ten take about 4.4%. The sequenced sample was peripheral blood. These receptors all stem from a human donor in a cohort sampled during active COVID-19.

The count of this clone is one. The chain recombines TRBV7-2 with TRBJ2-2; a possible D gene is TRBD2 (6 bases). The CDR3 runs 15 residues. The germline CDR1 and CDR2 sequences are SGHTA and FQGNSA. The germline V and J ends were trimmed by 1 base and 5 bases, with 11 bases remaining between them. CDR3 sequence: CASSLEALATGELFF. The CDR3 DNA reads as TGTGCCAGCAGCTTAGAGGCACTAGCAACCGGGGAGCTGTTTTTT.

The V gene is TRBV2, the J gene TRBJ1-1; D remains unclear. This CDR3 contains 13 residues. From germline, CDR1 is SNHLY and CDR2 FYNNEI. V lost 7 bases to trimming and J lost 2 bases, with 11 bases between them. CDR3 in DNA: TGTGCCAGCATTGTTCGGGGAAACACTGAAGCTTTCTTT. It translates to CASIVRGNTEAFF.

CDR3: CASSYSRMGGQSQTQYF. CDR3 DNA: TGTGCCAGCAGTTACTCCCGGATGGGGGGACAGTCCCAGACCCAGTACTTC. The chain joins TRBV6-2 or TRBV6-3 to TRBJ2-5, with a possible D match to TRBD1 (7 bases). Germline CDR1 and CDR2: MNHEY and SVGEGT. V lost 0 bases and J 6 bases, leaving 20 bases between the germline ends. There are 17 residues in the CDR3.

This clone has more than one count but fewer than ten. The V and J genes are TRBV2 and TRBJ2-5; 12 nucleotides align to TRBD2. Germline CDR1 and CDR2: SNHLY and FYNNEI. J was trimmed by 3 bases and V by 6 bases; bases with no gene match: 5. This CDR3 spans 15 amino acids. CDR3 nucleotides: TGTGCCAGCAGCGGACTAGCGGGGCGGGAAGAGACCCAGTACTTC. Its protein product is CASSGLAGREETQYF.

The V call is TRBV5-4, the J call TRBJ1-3, with D tentatively TRBD1 (5 bases). This CDR3 has 16 amino acids. V gave up 0 bases and J gave up 0 bases, with 10 bases separating them. The germline gives CDR1 SGHNT, CDR2 YYREEE (reference sequence). CDR3 sequence (DNA): TGTGCCAGCAGCTTGGGGGGGACTATCTCTGGAAACACCATATATTTT. Amino acid sequence: CASSLGGTISGNTIYF.

The J gene is TRBJ2-3, the V gene TRBV5-1; perhaps TRBD2 as D (6 bases). Germline V CDR1 and CDR2: SGHRS, YFSETQ. This CDR3 contains 14 residues. V shed 4 bases and J shed 2 bases, with 11 bases lying between them. The CDR3 DNA reads as TGCGCCAGCAGCGTGGACTATTTCACAGATACGCAGTATTTT. As protein: CASSVDYFTDTQYF.

The gene calls are TRBV19 and TRBJ2-4; perhaps TRBD2 as D (5 bases). This CDR3 comprises 21 residues. The germline gives CDR1 LNHDA, CDR2 SQIVND (reference sequence). The germline V and J ends were trimmed by 5 bases and 3 bases, with 32 bases remaining between them. The CDR3 DNA is TGTGCCAGTAGTGGAGGTGGAAATCGGCCGTATGTCCCCTTCTTCAAAAACATTCAGTACTTC. It encodes CASSGGGNRPYVPFFKNIQYF.

This clone came up once. This chain joins TRBV4-3 and TRBJ1-4; no firm D call. The germline V gene encodes CDR1 LGHNA and CDR2 YSLEER. The length of the CDR3 is 15 residues. Trimming removed 4 bases at V and 8 bases at J, with 17 bases between. The CDR3 reads CASSLGDTGKEKLFF. The CDR3 nucleotides read TGCGCCAGCAGCCTAGGTGACACCGGGAAAGAAAAACTGTTTTTT.

J is TRBJ2-7 and V is TRBV5-4; 9 bases line up with TRBD1. The CDR3 is 14 amino acids. CDR1 SGHNT and CDR2 YYREEE come from the germline V gene (reference sequence). The V gene end was trimmed by 2 bases and the J gene end by 3 bases; junction bases not matched to a gene: 3. CDR3 DNA sequence: TGTGCCAGCAGCTTAGGACAGGGGTTCTACGAGCAGTACTTC. Its translation is CASSLGQGFYEQYF.